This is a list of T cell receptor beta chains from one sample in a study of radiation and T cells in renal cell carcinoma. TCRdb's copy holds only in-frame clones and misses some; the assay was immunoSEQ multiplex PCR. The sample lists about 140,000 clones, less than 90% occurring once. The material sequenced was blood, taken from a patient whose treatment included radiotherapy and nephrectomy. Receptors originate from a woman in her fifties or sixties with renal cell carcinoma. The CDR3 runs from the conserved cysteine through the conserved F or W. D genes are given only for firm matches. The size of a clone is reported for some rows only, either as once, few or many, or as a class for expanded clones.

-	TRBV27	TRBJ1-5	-	TGTGCCAGCAGTTTCGCAGGACAGCCCCAGCATTTT	CASSFAGQPQHF
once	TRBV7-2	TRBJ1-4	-	TGTGCCAGCAGCCCGAGGCAGGGAACCCTCGCTAATGAAAAACTGTTTTTT	CASSPRQGTLANEKLFF
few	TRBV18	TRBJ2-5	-	TGTGCCAGCTCACCATTGGCGGGACTCCAAGAGACCCAGTACTTC	CASSPLAGLQETQYF
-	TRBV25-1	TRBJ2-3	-	TGTGCCAGCAGTACGGCTAGCATTCACGCGCAGTATTTT	CASSTASIHAQYF
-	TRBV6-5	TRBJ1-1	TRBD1	TGTGCCAGCAGAGCCGGGACAGCGAACACTGAAGCTTTCTTT	CASRAGTANTEAFF
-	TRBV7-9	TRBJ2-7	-	TGTGCCAGCAGCTTGGGCTCGGGGTTGACCTACGAGCAGTACTTC	CASSLGSGLTYEQYF
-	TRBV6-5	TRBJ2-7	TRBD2	TGTGCCAGCAGCCAGACTAGCGGGAGAGAGTACTTC	CASSQTSGREYF
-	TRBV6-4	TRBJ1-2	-	TGTGCCAGCAGTGACGGTGAGGGGGTAAACTATGGCTACACCTTC	CASSDGEGVNYGYTF
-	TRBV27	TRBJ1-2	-	TGTGCCAGCACGGGGGCTATTATTTACACCTTC	CASTGAIIYTF
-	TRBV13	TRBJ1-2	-	TGTGCCAGCAGCTTAGGGCCATCCTATGGCTACACCTTC	CASSLGPSYGYTF
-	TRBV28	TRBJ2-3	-	TGTGCCAGCAGTCTTTCTACAGATACGCAGTATTTT	CASSLSTDTQYF
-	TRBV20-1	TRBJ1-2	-	TGCAGTGCAGCGGGCTATGGCTACACCTTC	CSAAGYGYTF
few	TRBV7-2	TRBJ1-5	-	TGTGCCAGCAGCTTAGATGTCAATCAGCCCCAGCATTTT	CASSLDVNQPQHF
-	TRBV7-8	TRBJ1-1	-	TGTGCATGTGCCCGGGGAGGAGGCACTGAAGCTTTCTTT	CACARGGGTEAFF
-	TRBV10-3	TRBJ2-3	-	TGTGCCATCAGTGAGGGTACAGGGATACCCACAGATACGCAGTATTTT	CAISEGTGIPTDTQYF
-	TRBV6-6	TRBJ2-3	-	TGTGCCAGCAGTTACTCCAGGTACACAGATACGCAGTATTTT	CASSYSRYTDTQYF
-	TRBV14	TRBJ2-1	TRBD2	TGTGCCAGCAGCCAAGGACTAGCCAATGAGCAGTTCTTC	CASSQGLANEQFF
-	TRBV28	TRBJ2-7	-	TGTGCCAGCAGTTCCCCAGGGGCCAAAGTCTCCGAGCAGTACTTC	CASSSPGAKVSEQYF
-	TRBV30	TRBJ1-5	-	TGTGCCTGGAGTAAGGGAGGCAATCAGCCCCAGCATTTT	CAWSKGGNQPQHF
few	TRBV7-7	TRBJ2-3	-	TGTGCCAGCAGTGCTGGGGTGACAGATACGCAGTATTTT	CASSAGVTDTQYF
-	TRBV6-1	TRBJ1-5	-	TGTGCCAGCACTTACACTGATCAGCCCCAGCATTTT	CASTYTDQPQHF
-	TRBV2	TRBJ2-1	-	TGTGCCAGCAGTGGCAGGACTTCCTACAATGAGCAGTTCTTC	CASSGRTSYNEQFF
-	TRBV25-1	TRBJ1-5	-	TGTGCCAGCAGTGAAGGTTTACAGCCCCAGCATTTT	CASSEGLQPQHF
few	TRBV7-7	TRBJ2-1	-	TGTGCCAGCAGCTTAAGAGGGTCCAATGAGCAGTTCTTC	CASSLRGSNEQFF
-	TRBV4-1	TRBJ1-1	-	TGCGCCAGCAGCAAAGCACGGTACACTGAAGCTTTCTTT	CASSKARYTEAFF
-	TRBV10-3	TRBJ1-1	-	TGTGCCATCAGTGGGGACCTTTCTGGCACTGAAGCTTTCTTT	CAISGDLSGTEAFF
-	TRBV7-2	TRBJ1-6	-	TGTGCCAGCAGCGAGAAGCCGCCGAGCTCCTATAGTTCACCCCTCCACTTT	CASSEKPPSSYSSPLHF
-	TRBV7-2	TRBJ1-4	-	TGTGCCAGTCGACAGGTTAATGAAAAACTGTTTTTT	CASRQVNEKLFF
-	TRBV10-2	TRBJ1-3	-	TGCGCCAGTCGAGGAAACACCATATATTTT	CASRGNTIYF
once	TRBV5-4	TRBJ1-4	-	TGTGCCAGCAGCTTGGAAGGTATCGGGGAAAAACTGTTTTTT	CASSLEGIGEKLFF
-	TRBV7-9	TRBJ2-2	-	TGTGCCAGAAGGGTCGGGAACACCGGGGAGCTGTTTTTT	CARRVGNTGELFF
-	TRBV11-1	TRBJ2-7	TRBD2	TGTGCCAGCAGCCCCGGGACTATGACCGAGCAGTACTTC	CASSPGTMTEQYF
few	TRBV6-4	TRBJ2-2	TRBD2	TGTGCCAGCAGTGAACGTAGCGGGAGTGGCACCGGGGAGCTGTTTTTT	CASSERSGSGTGELFF
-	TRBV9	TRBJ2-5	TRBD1	TGTGCGTCGAACAGGGGGTACCAAGAGACCCAGTACTTC	CASNRGYQETQYF
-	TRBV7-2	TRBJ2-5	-	TGTGCCAGCAGCTTAACAAGGCGCGAGACCCAGTACTTC	CASSLTRRETQYF
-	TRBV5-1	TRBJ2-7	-	TGCGCCAGCAGAGACACCGTCTCCTACGAGCAGTACTTC	CASRDTVSYEQYF
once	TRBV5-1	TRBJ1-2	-	TGCGCCAGCAGCTTGTATGGGGCACCAGTTAACTATGGCTACACCTTC	CASSLYGAPVNYGYTF
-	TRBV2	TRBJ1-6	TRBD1	TGTGCCAGCAGTGCGGGACAGCGGGGAACACCCCTCCACTTT	CASSAGQRGTPLHF
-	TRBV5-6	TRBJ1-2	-	TGTGCCAGCAGCTTGGCTGGGTTTAACTATGGCTACACCTTC	CASSLAGFNYGYTF
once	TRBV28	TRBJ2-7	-	TGTGCCAGCAGTCTTACAGGACTGGTCTACGAGCAGTACTTC	CASSLTGLVYEQYF
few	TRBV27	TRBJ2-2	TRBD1	TGTGCCAGCTGCCGGGACAGGGTCGACACCGGGGAGCTGTTTTTT	CASCRDRVDTGELFF
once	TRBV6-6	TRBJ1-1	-	TGTGCCGGTCAAGGGGCCGCGAACACTGAAGCTTTCTTT	CAGQGAANTEAFF
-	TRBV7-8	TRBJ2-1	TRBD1	TGTGCCAGCAGCTTAATTTGGCAGGGGGAACACAATGAGCAGTTCTTC	CASSLIWQGEHNEQFF
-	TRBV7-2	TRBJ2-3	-	TGTGCCAGCATCAAAGACGGGTCGTATACAGATACGCAGTATTTT	CASIKDGSYTDTQYF
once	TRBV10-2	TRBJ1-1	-	TGCGCCAGCAGTTACAAACAGGGATACACTGAAGCTTTCTTT	CASSYKQGYTEAFF
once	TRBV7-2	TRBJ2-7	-	TGTGCCAGCAGAAGAGACCTCTACGAGCAGTACTTC	CASRRDLYEQYF
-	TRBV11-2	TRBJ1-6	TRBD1	TGCGCCAGCAGCCAGAGTACCGGGACAGGGGATTCACCCCTCCACTTT	CASSQSTGTGDSPLHF
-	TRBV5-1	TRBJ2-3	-	TGCGCCAGCACCCCTCCCGAGGGAACCACAGATACGCAGTATTTT	CASTPPEGTTDTQYF
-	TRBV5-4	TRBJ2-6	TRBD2	TGTGCCAGCAGCCCGGGAGGGACGGGCTGGGCCAACGTCCTGACTTTC	CASSPGGTGWANVLTF
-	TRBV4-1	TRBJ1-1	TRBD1	TGCGCCAGCAGCCAACGACAGGGAGGGGATGAAGCTTTCTTT	CASSQRQGGDEAFF
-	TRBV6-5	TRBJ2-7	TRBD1	TGTGCCAGCAGTACCCAGGACAGGGAAAGGGACGAGCAGTACTTC	CASSTQDRERDEQYF